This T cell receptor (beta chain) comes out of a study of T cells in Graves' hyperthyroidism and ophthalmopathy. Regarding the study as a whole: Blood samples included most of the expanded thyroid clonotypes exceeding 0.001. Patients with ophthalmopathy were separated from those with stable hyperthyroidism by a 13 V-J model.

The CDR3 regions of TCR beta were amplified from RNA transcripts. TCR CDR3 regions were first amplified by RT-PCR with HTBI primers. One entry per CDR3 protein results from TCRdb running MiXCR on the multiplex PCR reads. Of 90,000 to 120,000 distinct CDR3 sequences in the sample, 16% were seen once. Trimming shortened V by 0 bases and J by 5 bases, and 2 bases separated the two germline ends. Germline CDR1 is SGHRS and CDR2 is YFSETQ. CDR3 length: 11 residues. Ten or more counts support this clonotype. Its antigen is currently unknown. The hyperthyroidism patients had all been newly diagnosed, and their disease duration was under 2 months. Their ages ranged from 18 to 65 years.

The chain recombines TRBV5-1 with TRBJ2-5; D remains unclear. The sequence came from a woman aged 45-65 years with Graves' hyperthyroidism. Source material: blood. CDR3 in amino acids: CASSLVETQYF. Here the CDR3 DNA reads TGCGCCAGCAGCTTGGTTGAGACCCAGTACTTC.